What follows are 11 T cell receptor beta chains derived from one specimen sequenced in a study of identical twins. TCRdb analysed the 5' RACE reads with MiXCR anew, one entry per CDR3 protein. The data show around 1.7 million distinct CDR3 sequences, less than 35% seen once. Specimen: cord blood. These receptors were collected from a newborn girl in good health.

This chain joins TRBV20-1 and TRBJ1-1; D perhaps matches TRBD1 (5 bases). The V gene lost 6 bases and the J gene lost 1 base, with 9 bases spanning the gap. Looked up from germline, CDR1 is DFQATT and CDR2 is SNEGSKA (reference sequence). The CDR3 covers 12 residues. CDR3 nucleotides: TGCAGTGCAGCGGACAAGAACACTGAAGCTTTCTTT. The encoded protein is CSAADKNTEAFF.

In DNA form, the CDR3 reads TGTGCCAGCAGTCTTAACCAACTGGCGTCCTACAATGAGCAGTACTTC. It codes for CASSLNQLASYNEQYF. V is TRBV4-2 and J is TRBJ2-1; no reliable D call. The J call may be in error: the DNA end matches TRBJ2-7 better. This CDR3 contains 16 residues. CDR1 LGHNA and CDR2 YNFKEQ come from the germline V gene.

This chain uses TRBV12-3 or TRBV12-4 with TRBJ2-3; 12 bases are shared with TRBD1. V lost 4 bases and J lost 3; bases outside the gene matches: 8. The CDR3 has 17 amino acids. This CDR3 reads CASSWDRGRVGTDTQYF. DNA of the CDR3: TGTGCCAGCAGTTGGGACAGGGGGCGCGTGGGAACAGATACGCAGTATTTT.

The chain combines TRBV4-1 with TRBJ2-3, with a weak D call TRBD1 (5 bases). V was pared by 6 bases and J by 0 bases, with 13 bases between. The germline gives CDR1 MGHRA, CDR2 YSYEKL. This CDR3 contains 15 residues. CDR3 protein: CASSAGSLSTDTQYF. CDR3 nucleotides: TGCGCCAGCAGTGCAGGGTCCCTTAGCACAGATACGCAGTATTTT.

This clonotype occurred a few times. The chain is built from TRBV7-6 and TRBJ2-1; D gene unclear. The CDR3 has 15 amino acids. Germline CDR1 and CDR2: SGHVS and FNYEAQ. The V end was cut by 5 bases, the J end by 4 bases, with 15 bases between. CDR3 amino acids: CASSPTSLRYNEQFF. DNA of the CDR3: TGTGCCAGCAGCCCGACTTCCCTCCGTTACAATGAGCAGTTCTTC.

In its sample, this clonotype was seen a few times. This chain connects TRBV7-8 to TRBJ1-5; no clear D. Germline CDR1 is SGHVS and CDR2 is FQNEAQ. This CDR3 contains 17 residues. V was cut by 1 base and J by 0 bases, with 13 bases left in between. The CDR3 DNA reads as TGTGCCAGCAGCTTAGGCCAGGCCACGTATAGCAATCAGCCCCAGCATTTT. Protein product: CASSLGQATYSNQPQHF. The full variable domain, completed using reference TRBV7-8 and TRBJ1-5, is GAGVSQSPRYKVAKRGQDVALRCDPISGHVSLFWYQQALGQGPEFLTYFQNEAQLDKSGLPSDRFFAERPEGSVSTLKIQRTQQEDSAVYLCASSLGQATYSNQPQHFGDGTRLSIL.

This chain joins TRBV18 and TRBJ2-1; D may be TRBD2 (7 bases). The germline V and J ends were trimmed by 2 bases and 7 bases, with 15 bases remaining between them. Germline assignment: CDR1 KGHSH and CDR2 LQKENI. This CDR3 has 15 residues. The CDR3 bases are TGTGCCAGCTCACCATTTCGGGGGGCCGGGAATGAGCAGTTCTTC. Encoded protein: CASSPFRGAGNEQFF.

The V gene is TRBV7-8, the J gene TRBJ2-1, with 7 bases aligning to TRBD2. The DNA matches TRBJ2-7 better at its end, which makes the J call doubtful. The V gene's germline CDR1 is SGHVS and CDR2 FQNEAQ. The CDR3 is 14 residues long. CDR3 DNA: TGTGCCAGCAGCTTCGCGGGAGTGACGAATGAGCAGTACTTC. Translating it yields CASSFAGVTNEQYF.

The sample holds one count of this clonotype. In DNA, the CDR3 is TGCGCCAGCAGCCCGCTCGACAGTTCTGGAAACACCATATATTTT. Amino acid sequence: CASSPLDSSGNTIYF. This chain links TRBV5-1 with TRBJ1-3; D is perhaps TRBD1 (5 bases). This CDR3 has 15 residues. CDR1 is SGHRS and CDR2 is YFSETQ in the germline V gene. Trimming removed 4 bases from V and 1 base from J, with 12 bases in between.

The rearrangement uses TRBV28 and TRBJ1-2; the D gene is possibly TRBD1 (5 bases). Germline-derived CDR1 and CDR2 are MDHEN and SYDVKM. The CDR3 covers 16 residues. V was cut by 4 bases and J by 3 bases, with 18 bases left in between. The CDR3 region is CASSSGYIWRDYGYTF. The DNA of the CDR3 is TGTGCCAGCAGTTCAGGGTACATTTGGAGGGACTATGGCTACACCTTC.

The rearrangement links TRBV4-2 to TRBJ2-1; 10 nucleotides match TRBD2. There are 17 residues in the CDR3. Germline V CDR1 and CDR2: LGHNA, YNFKEQ. The V and J ends lost 0 bases and 6 bases, in that order; junction bases with no gene match: 8. The CDR3 sequence is CASSQDYWPSGSNEQFF. CDR3 bases: TGTGCCAGCAGCCAAGATTATTGGCCTAGCGGGAGCAATGAGCAGTTCTTC.